This passage covers 15 T cell receptor beta chains from one sample sequenced in a study of blood T cell repertoires in COVID-19. The assay was immunoSEQ multiplex PCR, and TCRdb's table has in-frame clones only and misses some. The table shows 330,000 or so clones, with around 90% occurring only once. The source material was peripheral blood. The receptors derive from a man aged 25 to 40 with COVID-19, enrolled during active disease.

This sequence joins TRBV5-8 and TRBJ1-1; D perhaps matches TRBD1 (5 bases). This CDR3 has 13 residues. Germline CDR1 reads SGHTS; CDR2 reads YDEGEE. Trimming removed 2 bases at V and 3 bases at J, with 8 bases between. The DNA for the CDR3 is TGTGCCAGCAGCTTAAACAGGTACACTGAAGCTTTCTTT. This sequence encodes CASSLNRYTEAFF.

V usage is TRBV28 and J usage is TRBJ2-7; D not certain. There are 14 residues in the CDR3. Germline assignment: CDR1 MDHEN and CDR2 SYDVKM. The V gene lost 3 bases and the J gene lost 2 bases, with 11 bases spanning the gap. The CDR3 DNA reads as TGTGCCAGCAGTTTTTTTAGGAGCACCTACGAGCAGTACTTC. Its protein is CASSFFRSTYEQYF.

The gene calls are TRBV27 and TRBJ1-2; 8 bases agree with TRBD1. Germline loops: CDR1 MNHEY, CDR2 SMNVEV (reference sequence). With V trimmed by 6 bases and J by 7 bases, 4 bases remained unmatched. CDR3 length: 12 amino acids. The CDR3 nucleotides read TGTGCCAGCAGGGGGCAGGGGGCTGGCTACACCTTC. Amino acids: CASRGQGAGYTF.

The V call is TRBV27, the J call TRBJ2-2, with 11 bases that match TRBD2. Germline V CDR1 and CDR2: MNHEY, SMNVEV (reference sequence). The CDR3 spans 16 residues. V shed 1 base, J shed 5 bases, and the junction held 3 bases outside the gene matches. The CDR3 DNA is TGTGCCAGCAGTTTATTAGCGGGGGGGCGGACCGGGGAGCTGTTTTTT. Translated, it gives CASSLLAGGRTGELFF.

This chain joins TRBV19 and TRBJ2-7, with TRBD2 as a possible D gene (6 bases). Germline CDR1 and CDR2: LNHDA and SQIVND (reference sequence). The CDR3 extends over 15 amino acids. With 10 bases removed from V and 6 bases from J, the gap between germline ends came to 25 bases. The CDR3 protein is CATQDVTEPGGEQYF. For the CDR3, the DNA is TGTGCCACCCAAGACGTAACGGAGCCCGGGGGCGAGCAGTACTTC.

The chain joins TRBV28 to TRBJ1-4; 11 bases line up with TRBD1. CDR3 size: 14 residues. Germline values: CDR1 MDHEN, CDR2 SYDVKM. Trimming removed 6 bases from V and 7 bases from J; junction bases left unmatched: 4. The CDR3 spells CASSRTGGGEKLFF. The DNA of the CDR3 is TGTGCCAGCAGCCGGACAGGGGGCGGTGAAAAACTGTTTTTT.

The genes are TRBV20-1 and TRBJ2-3, with D hard to call. The V end was cut by 3 bases, the J end by 9 bases, with 13 bases between. CDR1 is DFQATT, CDR2 SNEGSKA, per germline (reference sequence). The CDR3 extends over 12 amino acids. CDR3 amino acids: CSASVASGTQYF. CDR3 DNA: TGCAGTGCTAGTGTGGCTAGTGGAACGCAGTATTTT.

The V call is TRBV6-5, the J call TRBJ1-3; D unresolved. The CDR3 loop spans 14 amino acids. The germline V gene encodes CDR1 MNHEY and CDR2 SVGAGI. Deletions cut 6 bases from V and 0 bases from J, with 9 bases between. CDR3 amino acids: CASSGVSSGNTIYF. DNA for the CDR3: TGTGCCAGCAGCGGGGTCTCCTCTGGAAACACCATATATTTT.

The chain links TRBV9 to TRBJ2-7; D gene ambiguous. The CDR3 spans 13 residues. V was trimmed by 3 bases and J by 6 bases, leaving 13 bases between them. CDR1 and CDR2 from the germline V gene are SGDLS and YYNGEE. The CDR3 is CASSDSRRSEQYF. The DNA for the CDR3 is TGTGCCAGCAGCGACTCCCGCCGGTCCGAGCAGTACTTC. Together with reference TRBV9 and TRBJ2-7, the CDR3 gives the full variable domain: DSGVTQTPKHLITATGQRVTLRCSPRSGDLSVYWYQQSLDQGLQFLIQYYNGEERAKGNILERFSAQQFPDLHSELNLSSLELGDSALYFCASSDSRRSEQYFGPGTRLTVT.

The chain uses TRBV24-1 and TRBJ2-1; weak D call: TRBD1 (6 bases). The germline V gene has CDR1 KGHDR and CDR2 SFDVKD. This CDR3 is built from 13 residues. Between the trimmed V and J ends, which lost 7 bases and 13 bases, there was a span of 19 bases. Written as DNA, the CDR3 is TGTGCCACCAGCCTCACGGGACACGGTTACCAGTTCTTC. This encodes CATSLTGHGYQFF.

The DNA of the CDR3 is TGTGCCAGCAGCTCCGGACAGGGCGGGAGCACTGAAGCTTTCTTT. Its protein product is CASSSGQGGSTEAFF. The rearrangement links TRBV5-5 to TRBJ1-1; TRBD1 matches 8 bases. V shed 3 bases, J shed 4 bases, and the junction held 8 bases outside the gene matches. CDR1 SGHKS and CDR2 YYEKEE come from the germline V gene (reference sequence). This CDR3 spans 15 amino acids. The full variable domain, rest sourced from reference TRBV5-5 and TRBJ1-1, is DAGVTQSPTHLIKTRGQQVTLRCSPISGHKSVSWYQQVLGQGPQFIFQYYEKEERGRGNFPDRFSARQFPNYSSELNVNALLLGDSALYLCASSSGQGGSTEAFFGQGTRLTVV.

This clone was observed a few times. The sample contains more than one DNA sequence encoding this CDR3. This chain joins TRBV6-5 and TRBJ1-1; D uncertain. This CDR3 is built from 13 residues. Trimming shortened V by 2 bases and J by 1 base, and 5 bases separated the two germline ends. CDR1 is MNHEY and CDR2 is SVGAGI in the germline V gene. The CDR3 DNA sequence: TGTGCCAGCAGTTACGGGCGGAACACTGAAGCTTTCTTT. This gives the protein CASSYGRNTEAFF.

This sequence joins TRBV10-3 and TRBJ2-3, with 7 bases that match TRBD2. V trimming: 8 bases; J trimming: 0 bases; junction bases outside the gene matches: 8. The CDR3 runs to 15 residues. Germline-derived CDR1 and CDR2 are ENHRY and SYGVKD. CDR3: CAILSQAGSTDTQYF. In DNA, the CDR3 is TGTGCCATCCTATCCCAAGCGGGGAGCACAGATACGCAGTATTTT.

This clone came up once. The V call is TRBV29-1, the J call TRBJ2-6; D gene unclear. Per the germline V gene, CDR1 is SQVTM and CDR2 is ANQGSEA. V was cut by 5 bases and J by 0 bases, with 5 bases left in between. The CDR3 extends over 13 amino acids. CDR3 bases: TGCAGCGTTCCCCTCTCTGGGGCCAACGTCCTGACTTTC. It codes for CSVPLSGANVLTF.

This clone appeared a single time. The chain has TRBV7-8 and TRBJ2-1, with D possibly being TRBD2 (5 bases). The CDR3 length is 14 residues. Germline loops: CDR1 SGHVS, CDR2 FQNEAQ. V was trimmed by 0 bases and J by 5 bases, leaving 8 bases between them. CDR3 in DNA: TGTGCCAGCAGCTTAGCGGTCGGGGACAATGAGCAGTTCTTC. This translates into CASSLAVGDNEQFF.